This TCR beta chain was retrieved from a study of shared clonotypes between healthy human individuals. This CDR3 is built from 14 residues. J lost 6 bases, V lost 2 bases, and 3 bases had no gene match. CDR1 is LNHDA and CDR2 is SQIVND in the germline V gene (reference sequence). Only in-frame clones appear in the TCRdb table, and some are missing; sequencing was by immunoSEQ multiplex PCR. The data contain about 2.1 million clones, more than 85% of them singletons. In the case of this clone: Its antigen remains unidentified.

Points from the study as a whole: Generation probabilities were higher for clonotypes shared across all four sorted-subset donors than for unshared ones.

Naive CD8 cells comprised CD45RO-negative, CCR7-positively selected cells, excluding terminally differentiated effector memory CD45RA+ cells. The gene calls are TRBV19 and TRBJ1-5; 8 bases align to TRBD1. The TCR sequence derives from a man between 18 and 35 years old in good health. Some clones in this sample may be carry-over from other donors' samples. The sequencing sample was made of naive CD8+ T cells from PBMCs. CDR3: CASSIRDRSQPQHF. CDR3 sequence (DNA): TGTGCCAGTAGTATAAGGGACAGGTCTCAGCCCCAGCATTTT. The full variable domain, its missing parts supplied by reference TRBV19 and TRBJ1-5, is DGGITQSPKYLFRKEGQNVTLSCEQNLNHDAMYWYRQDPGQGLRLIYYSQIVNDFQKGDIAEGYSVSREKKESFPLTVTSAQKNPTAFYLCASSIRDRSQPQHFGDGTRLSIL.